Following are 5 T cell receptor beta chains from one sample sequenced in a study of T-cell memory formation after mild COVID-19. A single record per CDR3 protein comes from TCRdb applying MiXCR to the 5' RACE reads. The sample shows approximately 480,000 distinct CDR3 sequences, over 15% of them seen only once. Sequencing was done on a sample of PBMCs or a T cell subset sorted from them (not recorded which). The receptors were gathered from an adult woman who had mild COVID-19 (a few samples of this study predate the infection). Cell type and time point are not known.

This clonotype was seen more than once but under ten times. This chain joins TRBV14 and TRBJ2-3, with 16 bases matching TRBD2. Germline loops: CDR1 SGHDN, CDR2 FVKESK. Trimming at V came to 3 bases and at J to 6 bases, leaving 9 bases not matched to a gene. This CDR3 is 18 amino acids long. The CDR3 is CASSQPGLAGGHSDTQYF. The CDR3 nucleotides read TGTGCCAGCAGCCAGCCGGGACTAGCGGGGGGGCATTCGGATACGCAGTATTTT.

This chain connects TRBV12-3 or TRBV12-4 to TRBJ2-7; D may be TRBD1 or TRBD2 (6 bases each). The CDR3 runs to 13 residues. Trimming took 3 bases from V and 5 from J, leaving 11 bases between them. The chain's CDR3 is CASSLGGGHEQYF. DNA of the CDR3: TGTGCCAGCAGTTTGGGGGGCGGCCACGAGCAGTACTTC.

This sequence joins TRBV20-1 and TRBJ2-3; 7 positions agree with TRBD1. V trimming: 5 bases; J trimming: 6 bases; junction bases outside the gene matches: 26. The CDR3 extends over 19 amino acids. Germline V CDR1 and CDR2: DFQATT, SNEGSKA (reference sequence). CDR3 protein: CSASPEGIDREVGRDTQYF. CDR3 in DNA: TGCAGTGCTTCCCCTGAGGGGATAGACAGGGAAGTTGGTAGGGATACGCAGTATTTT.

The CDR3 loop is CSASRAGRGTGELFF. CDR3 nucleotide sequence: TGCAGTGCTAGCCGAGCGGGACGGGGTACCGGGGAGCTGTTTTTT. This chain connects TRBV20-1 to TRBJ2-2; 7 bases map to TRBD2. CDR1 is DFQATT and CDR2 is SNEGSKA in the germline V gene (reference sequence). This CDR3 contains 15 residues. V lost 3 bases to trimming and J lost 5 bases; unmatched junction nucleotides: 9.

This clonotype has at least ten counts. The chain is built from TRBV6-6 and TRBJ2-5, with D perhaps assigned TRBD1 or TRBD2 (5 bases each). Per germline, CDR1 MNHNY and CDR2 SVGAGI (reference sequence). Between the trimmed V and J ends, which lost 6 bases and 4 bases, there was a span of 12 bases. There are 13 residues in the CDR3. The CDR3 DNA sequence: TGTGCCAGCAGGACCGGGGCCCGAGAGACCCAGTACTTC. Protein: CASRTGARETQYF.